This TCR beta chain was retrieved from a study of OX40 agonist ivuxolimab in advanced cancers. This table comes from immunoSEQ multiplex PCR, and its TCRdb copy is limited to in-frame clones, with some not included. In the table there are nearly 45,000 clones, roughly 80% of which are singletons. The CDR3 sequence is 12 residues long. V shed 6 bases, J shed 6 bases, and the junction held 3 bases outside the gene matches. Germline CDR1 SEHNR, CDR2 FQNEAQ (reference sequence). The rearrangement joins TRBV7-9 to TRBJ1-1; 8 nucleotides line up with TRBD1. The specimen was CD4+ or CD8+ T cells sorted from blood, collected in a trial of the OX40 agonist ivuxolimab. The TCR originated in an adult with an advanced solid tumor such as melanoma, head and neck, liver or kidney cancer. The CDR3 DNA sequence: TGTGCCAGCAGTTCAGGGGGCCCTGAAGCTTTCTTT. This sequence encodes CASSSGGPEAFF.